The rows below give T cell receptor beta chains drawn from one sample of a study of blood T cell repertoires in COVID-19. Assay: immunoSEQ multiplex PCR; the TCRdb copy retains only in-frame clones and omits some. The table records around 89,000 clones, 80% to 90% of them present only once. Sequencing was carried out using peripheral blood. The source is a man over 45 with acute or convalescent COVID-19. Each CDR3 is given with its conserved first and last residue. The D gene is left open where the match is weak. Clone size, where shown, is once, few, many, or a class for clones that have expanded.

j_call,clone_size,d_call,v_call,cdr3_nt,cdr3_aa
TRBJ1-2,-,-,TRBV15,TGTGCCACCAGCAGAGGGCGGGGAGATAACTATGGCTACACCTTC,CATSRGRGDNYGYTF
TRBJ2-1,-,TRBD2,TRBV6-5,TGTGCCAGCACCGAAAGCGGGGTCAATGAGCAGTTCTTC,CASTESGVNEQFF
TRBJ1-5,-,TRBD1,TRBV27,TGTGCCAGCAGTTTACAGGGGGCGGCCCAGCCCCAGCATTTT,CASSLQGAAQPQHF
TRBJ2-5,-,TRBD1,TRBV30,TGTGCCTGGAGAGGGGGCAAAGAGACCCAGTACTTC,CAWRGGKETQYF
TRBJ2-7,-,TRBD2,TRBV5-1,TGCGCCAGCAGCCGTACCTTTAGCGGGCCAAATGGGGAGCAGTACTTC,CASSRTFSGPNGEQYF
TRBJ2-5,-,-,TRBV28,TGTGCCAGCTTAGGGGCTAGTGAGACCCAGTACTTC,CASLGASETQYF
TRBJ1-2,once,TRBD1,TRBV29-1,TGCAGCGTTGAGGACAGGGCGCGGGGCTACACCTTC,CSVEDRARGYTF
TRBJ2-7,-,-,TRBV6-6,TGTGCCAGCAGTTACCGGGACTTCTCCTACGAGCAGTACTTC,CASSYRDFSYEQYF
TRBJ1-5,-,-,TRBV2,TGTGCCAGCAGGCAGGGGCGCGGGGGATATAGCAATCAGCCCCAGCATTTT,CASRQGRGGYSNQPQHF
TRBJ2-1,-,-,TRBV9,TGTGCCAGCAGCGGGGCAGGAGGAACCTACAATGAGCAGTTCTTC,CASSGAGGTYNEQFF
TRBJ2-1,-,TRBD2,TRBV11-2,TGTGCCAGCAGCTTAGGCCCGGGACTAGCGGGCTACAATGAGCAGTTCTTC,CASSLGPGLAGYNEQFF
TRBJ2-1,once,-,TRBV11-2,TGTGCCAGCAGCCAGGACAACGGGGGCAATGAGCAGTTCTTC,CASSQDNGGNEQFF
TRBJ1-1,-,-,TRBV5-8,TGTGCCAGCAAGGCACCCCCCCCAGGCCGCATGAACACTGAAGCTTTCTTT,CASKAPPPGRMNTEAFF
TRBJ2-7,-,TRBD1,TRBV19,TGTGCCAGTAGTCTAGGGACAGGAGCCTACGAGCAGTACTTC,CASSLGTGAYEQYF
TRBJ2-4,-,-,TRBV18,TGTGCCAGCTCACCCCCAGGGGCGGGGGAAAAAAACATTCAGTACTTC,CASSPPGAGEKNIQYF
TRBJ2-4,-,-,TRBV3-1/TRBV3-2,TGTGCCAGCACCCCAAGCCAGGGGTGGGGAAACATTCAGTACTTC,CASTPSQGWGNIQYF
TRBJ2-3,-,TRBD2,TRBV7-3,TGTGCCAGCAGCATTGGGACTAGCGGGGTAGGGTATACGCAGTATTTT,CASSIGTSGVGYTQYF
TRBJ2-3,-,TRBD2,TRBV5-4,TGTGCCAGCAGCCTGGAGGCCCAGCGGGGGGGATCAGATACGCAGTATTTT,CASSLEAQRGGSDTQYF
TRBJ1-2,-,TRBD1,TRBV19,TGTGCCAGTAGTATTATACTCGGACAGGGGAACTATGGCTACACCTTC,CASSIILGQGNYGYTF
TRBJ2-1,-,TRBD1,TRBV6-4,TGTGCCAGCAGTGGGAACAGGGGCCGTGGGCAGTTCTTC,CASSGNRGRGQFF
TRBJ2-2,-,-,TRBV19,TGTGCCAGTAGTATTACGAACACCGGGGAGCTGTTTTTT,CASSITNTGELFF
TRBJ2-5,-,TRBD2,TRBV5-5,TGTGCCAGCAGCTTGCTAGCGGCACAAGAGACCCAGTACTTC,CASSLLAAQETQYF
TRBJ1-2,-,TRBD1,TRBV7-9,TGTGCCAGCAGTAAGGACAGGGGAGGAAACTATGGCTACACCTTC,CASSKDRGGNYGYTF
TRBJ1-2,-,-,TRBV5-1,TGCGCCAGCAGCTTGAGCAGGGGAAGAGGGGTGGATGGCTACACCTTC,CASSLSRGRGVDGYTF
TRBJ1-1,-,-,TRBV6-1,TGTGCCAGCAGTGAAGTATGGCAGAACACTGAAGCTTTCTTT,CASSEVWQNTEAFF
TRBJ2-7,-,TRBD2,TRBV5-1,TGCGCCAGCAGCCTGGAACTAGCGGGCCACTCCTACGAGCAGTACTTC,CASSLELAGHSYEQYF
TRBJ1-1,-,-,TRBV28,TGTGCCAGCAGTTTAGGCGGTCGTGTCGAAGCTTTCTTT,CASSLGGRVEAFF
TRBJ1-1,-,TRBD1,TRBV10-3,TGTGCCATCAGTGAGCGAGGGGGCAAAAGTTTGGCTTTCTTT,CAISERGGKSLAFF
TRBJ2-5,-,-,TRBV7-2,TGTGCCAGCAGCCTGGGGAGAGAGACCCAGTACTTC,CASSLGRETQYF
TRBJ1-1,-,-,TRBV3-1/TRBV3-2,TGTGCCAGCAGCCAAGGTTGGCGGGGACGTGAAGCTTTCTTT,CASSQGWRGREAFF
TRBJ1-2,-,TRBD1,TRBV7-9,TGTGCCAGCAGCTCCGGGACAGGGTCCTATGGCTACACCTTC,CASSSGTGSYGYTF
TRBJ1-3,few,TRBD1,TRBV5-6,TGTGCCAGCAGCCCGGACAGGGGTGGAAACACCATATATTTT,CASSPDRGGNTIYF
TRBJ2-5,-,-,TRBV20-1,TGCAGTGCTAGTTACCCCGGGACCTTAGGGAGGGAGACCCAGTACTTC,CSASYPGTLGRETQYF
TRBJ2-3,-,TRBD2,TRBV7-2,TGTGCCAGCAGCTTAGGGCTAGCGGGGGCGCCTGGGGCTACGCAGTATTTT,CASSLGLAGAPGATQYF
TRBJ2-1,-,TRBD1,TRBV11-3,TGTGCCAGCAGCTTAACCGGGACAGGGGACAATGAGCAGTTCTTC,CASSLTGTGDNEQFF
TRBJ2-7,-,-,TRBV11-2,TGTGCCAGCAGCTTAGATCCCTCCGGGTTTGGCGAGCAGTACTTC,CASSLDPSGFGEQYF
TRBJ2-2,-,-,TRBV5-5,TGTGCCAGCAGCTTAACTTCCATGAACACCGGGGAGCTGTTTTTT,CASSLTSMNTGELFF
TRBJ1-1,-,TRBD1,TRBV7-9,TGTGCCAGCAGCAGGACAGGGGTTAACACTGAAGCTTTCTTT,CASSRTGVNTEAFF
TRBJ1-1,-,-,TRBV30,TGTGCCTGGAGTGCCTTTTATGCAGGAACAGCTTTCTTT,CAWSAFYAGTAFF
TRBJ2-7,once,TRBD1,TRBV14,TGTGCCAGCAGCCATGCGCATCGGACAGGGGTCCCCTACGAGCAGTACTTC,CASSHAHRTGVPYEQYF
TRBJ1-1,-,TRBD1,TRBV2,TGTGCCACGACGACAGGGGCGAACACTGAAGCTTTCTTT,CATTTGANTEAFF
TRBJ2-7,-,-,TRBV30,TGTGCCTGTGAGTTTGGTCTCTCCTACGAGCAGTACTTC,CACEFGLSYEQYF
TRBJ2-1,once,-,TRBV19,TGTGCCAGTAGTATATCTGAGACTACACTATATGAGCAGTTCTTC,CASSISETTLYEQFF
TRBJ2-3,-,-,TRBV12-3/TRBV12-4,TGTGCCAGCAGGGAGGCAGGGGCGCAGTATTTT,CASREAGAQYF
TRBJ2-2,once,TRBD2,TRBV29-1,TGCAGCGTTGGCAGGGAGGGCGGGGAGCTGTTTTTT,CSVGREGGELFF
TRBJ2-3,-,TRBD2,TRBV4-2,TGTGCCAGCAGCCAAGAAACTAGCGGGGGGGTTAGGACAGATACGCAGTATTTT,CASSQETSGGVRTDTQYF
TRBJ2-7,once,TRBD2,TRBV7-2,TGTGCCAGCAGCAAGGGACTAGCCTCCTACGAGCAGTACTTC,CASSKGLASYEQYF
TRBJ1-3,-,TRBD1,TRBV6-5,TGTGCCAGCAGCTATGGGACAGGGGCTGGAAACACCATATATTTT,CASSYGTGAGNTIYF
TRBJ1-1,-,TRBD1,TRBV28,TGTGCCAGCAGGCTCTCGACAGGGGTTAATACTGAAGCTTTCTTT,CASRLSTGVNTEAFF
TRBJ1-4,-,-,TRBV15,TGTGCCACCAGCAGAGACGGAGGGTCTAATGAAAAACTGTTTTTT,CATSRDGGSNEKLFF
TRBJ2-3,-,TRBD2,TRBV18,TGTGCCAGCCGGACTAGCGAGTGGCCCACAGATACGCAGTATTTT,CASRTSEWPTDTQYF
TRBJ1-5,few,-,TRBV7-3,TGTGCCAGCTCCGCTGGCCCAAATCAGCCCCAGCATTTT,CASSAGPNQPQHF
TRBJ1-1,few,TRBD1,TRBV4-1,TGCGCCAGCAGCCCCGCGGGACAGAAGAACACTGAAGCTTTCTTT,CASSPAGQKNTEAFF
TRBJ1-6,-,-,TRBV18,TGTGCCAGCTCACCCCAATACAGAGTATATAATTCACCCCTCCACTTT,CASSPQYRVYNSPLHF
TRBJ1-1,-,-,TRBV19,TGTGCCAGTAGTATAAGCGGGAACACTGAAGCTTTCTTT,CASSISGNTEAFF
TRBJ2-5,-,-,TRBV9,TGTGCCAGCAGCCGGCAGGGTAGGGAGACCCAGTACTTC,CASSRQGRETQYF
TRBJ2-7,-,TRBD1,TRBV19,TGTGCCAGTAGGGCTGGGACAGGGTCTCCCTACGAGCAGTACTTC,CASRAGTGSPYEQYF
TRBJ1-2,-,TRBD1,TRBV30,TGTGCCTGGAGTGTAGGGACAGGGTACACCTTC,CAWSVGTGYTF
TRBJ1-6,once,TRBD1,TRBV6-2/TRBV6-3,TGTGCCAGCAGTGCCCCGGGGACAGGGCGCTCACCCCTCCACTTT,CASSAPGTGRSPLHF